These T cell receptor beta chains were read from a single sample in a study of blood T cell repertoires in COVID-19. Only in-frame clones appear in the TCRdb table, and some are missing; sequencing was by immunoSEQ multiplex PCR. This sample has hundreds of thousands of clones, with roughly 80% found just once. The specimen sequenced was peripheral blood. The receptors stem from a woman older than 75 with acute or convalescent COVID-19. Both conserved end residues are part of each CDR3. Each record gives: J gene, D gene, V gene, CDR3 protein, CDR3 DNA. The D gene is left open where the match is weak.

J gene: TRBJ2-3; D gene: TRBD2; V gene: TRBV6-5; CDR3 protein: CASRTGTSGREYF; CDR3 DNA: TGTGCCAGCAGAACCGGGACTAGCGGCCGTGAGTATTTT
J gene: TRBJ1-1; D gene: .; V gene: TRBV6-5; CDR3 protein: CASTSYMPEAFF; CDR3 DNA: TGTGCCAGCACTTCTTACATGCCTGAAGCTTTCTTT
J gene: TRBJ2-2; D gene: .; V gene: TRBV11-3; CDR3 protein: CASSQTYLNTGELFF; CDR3 DNA: TGTGCCAGCAGCCAAACCTACCTAAACACCGGGGAGCTGTTTTTT
J gene: TRBJ2-2; D gene: TRBD1; V gene: TRBV6-2/TRBV6-3; CDR3 protein: CASSPRGDRGGFGELFF; CDR3 DNA: TGTGCCAGCAGCCCTCGAGGGGACAGGGGGGGCTTCGGGGAGCTGTTTTTT
J gene: TRBJ2-7; D gene: TRBD1; V gene: TRBV19; CDR3 protein: CASRETGGSYEQYF; CDR3 DNA: TGTGCCAGTAGGGAAACAGGGGGGTCCTACGAGCAGTACTTC
J gene: TRBJ2-4; D gene: .; V gene: TRBV6-5; CDR3 protein: CASSNADTKNIQYF; CDR3 DNA: TGTGCCAGCAGTAACGCCGACACCAAAAACATTCAGTACTTC
J gene: TRBJ1-1; D gene: TRBD1; V gene: TRBV18; CDR3 protein: CASSEGQRMNTEAFF; CDR3 DNA: TGTGCCAGCTCAGAGGGACAGCGCATGAACACTGAAGCTTTCTTT
J gene: TRBJ2-2; D gene: .; V gene: TRBV9; CDR3 protein: CASSSRGSGTGELFF; CDR3 DNA: TGTGCCAGCAGCTCCCGGGGTAGCGGCACCGGGGAGCTGTTTTTT
J gene: TRBJ2-7; D gene: .; V gene: TRBV5-1; CDR3 protein: CASSRAGQVDEQYF; CDR3 DNA: TGCGCCAGCAGCCGAGCGGGACAGGTGGACGAGCAGTACTTC
J gene: TRBJ2-3; D gene: TRBD1; V gene: TRBV7-3; CDR3 protein: CASSSQGAITDTQYF; CDR3 DNA: TGTGCCAGCAGCTCACAGGGGGCTATCACAGATACGCAGTATTTT
J gene: TRBJ1-1; D gene: .; V gene: TRBV4-3; CDR3 protein: CASSLRRGAAIVDTEAFF; CDR3 DNA: TGCGCCAGCAGCCTGCGCCGCGGGGCAGCGATTGTGGACACTGAAGCTTTCTTT
J gene: TRBJ2-7; D gene: TRBD2; V gene: TRBV2; CDR3 protein: CASRRLAEFSYEQYF; CDR3 DNA: TGTGCCAGCAGGCGACTAGCAGAGTTCTCCTACGAGCAGTACTTC
J gene: TRBJ2-1; D gene: .; V gene: TRBV4-1; CDR3 protein: CASSQELLTNEQFF; CDR3 DNA: TGCGCCAGCAGCCAAGAATTACTAACAAATGAGCAGTTCTTC
J gene: TRBJ1-1; D gene: .; V gene: TRBV7-6; CDR3 protein: CASSLLGSWDTEAFF; CDR3 DNA: TGTGCCAGCAGCTTATTGGGGAGTTGGGACACTGAAGCTTTCTTT